This T cell receptor (beta chain) appears in the sequencing data of a study of human T cells and chemical hapten exposure. Time point: pre-sensitization, week 0. Treatment defined: therapeutic diphenylcyclopropenone sensitization with weekly scalp DPC. It was the library that attached unique molecular identifiers to individual cDNA molecules. TCRdb processed the RACE reads anew with MiXCR; each CDR3 protein has one entry. The table lists 240,000 or so distinct CDR3 sequences, 7.5% to 10% of them singletons. Many counts were recorded for this clonotype. This TCR was recovered from a woman aged 40 to 55 with alopecia areata. Some clones in this sample may be carry-over from other donors' samples. Sequences were derived from whole blood, sampled in connection with sensitization to the hapten diphenylcyclopropenone (DPC).

For the CDR3, the DNA is TGTGCCAGCAGCTTACAGAATGGGGTAGGTCAGCCCCAGCATTTT. Its translation: CASSLQNGVGQPQHF. The rearrangement uses TRBV7-6 and TRBJ1-5, with D unclear. Trimming cost V 2 bases and J 6 bases, with 14 bases left between them. This CDR3 region has 15 residues. Per the germline V gene, CDR1 is SGHVS and CDR2 is FNYEAQ.